This T cell receptor (beta chain) came from a study of OX40 agonist ivuxolimab in advanced cancers. The overall study: All patients had ivuxolimab intravenously every 2 weeks at 0.01 to 10 mg/kg.

Study-wide points: Compared with CD4+, CD8+ T cells on average had more expanded clones.

A note on this clone: What it recognizes is unknown.

TCRdb keeps only in-frame clones here, not all; method: immunoSEQ multiplex PCR. The repertoire holds around 15,000 clones, around nine tenths seen once, with 3.9% in the top ten. The material was CD4+ or CD8+ T cells sorted from blood, obtained in a trial of the OX40 agonist ivuxolimab. The clonotype comes from an adult with an advanced solid tumor such as melanoma, head and neck, liver or kidney cancer.

Written as DNA, the CDR3 is TGTGCCAGCAGCGTCAGCACCGGGGAGCTGTTTTTT. Residues: CASSVSTGELFF. The rearrangement uses TRBV9 and TRBJ2-2, with D unclear. This CDR3 has 12 amino acids. Trimming shortened V by 2 bases and J by 4 bases, and 3 bases separated the two germline ends. Germline CDR1 SGDLS, CDR2 YYNGEE.